This T cell receptor (beta chain) was identified during a study of metastatic and nonmetastatic thyroid tumors. At the level of the study: From malignant and benign thyroid patients, repertoires in blood and in tumor or nodule tissue were compared. Study-wide findings and caveats: Significantly higher TCR beta diversity was reportedly seen in malignant thyroid tumors than benign nodules, in blood and tumor.

The germline CDR1 and CDR2 sequences are MDHEN and SYDVKM. The V segment lost 5 bases and the J segment 4 bases; nucleotides outside the gene matches: 10. The CDR3 runs to 16 residues. Not a single patient had been given any form of treatment at any point before undergoing thyroid surgery. Methods used by the authors: For papillary thyroid cancer, a distant-metastasis classifier was constructed from CDR3 differences observed across clinicopathological groups. With MiXCR, TCRdb called clones anew from the PCR reads. None of the V and J calls come from the authors' own analysis; TCRdb made them. Here the sample spans 89,000 or so clones, roughly 8.6% being singletons. In its sample, this clone was seen a few times. The antigen remains undetermined.

This receptor was obtained from a female donor with papillary thyroid cancer or a benign thyroid nodule (not recorded which). Some clones in this sample may be carry-over from other donors' samples. The J gene is TRBJ2-1, the V gene TRBV28; 8 bases are shared with TRBD2. The sample was blood. The CDR3 reads CASSHYGLAHYNEQFF. The CDR3 DNA is TGTGCCAGCAGTCATTATGGACTAGCCCATTACAATGAGCAGTTCTTC.